In its sample, the clone carrying this T cell receptor (beta chain) is medium-sized. What it binds is unknown. This sample was taken from a study of vaccination and CD4 T cells after COVID-19. Study at large: Each participant underwent a two-dose regimen of either the BNT162b2 or the mRNA-1273 vaccine. Investigators stimulated cells with overlapping spike peptides drawn from SARS-CoV-2, HCoV-NL63, HCoV-OC43 and HCoV-229E.

Noted treatment: roughly 11-day PBMC culture with coronavirus spike peptide pools or control peptides (ViraFEST assay). This CDR3 region has 13 residues. Notes on the study in general: Clonotypes reactive to SARS-CoV-2 had a median that went up from about 22 to 38, but not significantly.

The Oncomine TCR Beta short-read assay sequenced DNA from cultured CD4+ T cells. Genomic DNA was drawn out of CD4+ T cells grown in culture. TCRdb called the PCR reads again in MiXCR, with one record for every CDR3 protein. This repertoire shows about 11,000 distinct CDR3 sequences, roughly 33% found once; its top ten account for roughly 14%. The clonotype was recovered from a human donor who had recovered from COVID-19. Sequenced here: CD4+ T cells from blood, cultured in vitro, sampled after SARS-CoV-2 vaccination. The V and J genes are TRBV21-1 and TRBJ2-5. TRBV21-1 is marked as a pseudogene. The CDR3 DNA reads as TGTGCCAGCAGTTTGTGGGGTAAGGAGACCCAGTACTTC. This gives the protein CASSLWGKETQYF.